These 6 T cell receptor beta chains came from one sample sequenced in a study of CD8 T cells in ankylosing spondylitis. Each CDR3 protein is one row after TCRdb ran MiXCR on the 5' RACE reads. Of under 250,000 distinct CDR3 sequences in the sample, 32% were seen once. The sequencing input was blood, either unsorted or a sorted T cell fraction (not recorded which). These receptors were taken from a male donor with ankylosing spondylitis or in good health (not recorded which).

The chain joins TRBV6-4 to TRBJ2-5; 8 bases agree with TRBD2. The junction had 9 bases not matched to a gene; V was cut back by 1 base and J by 5 bases. The germline gives CDR1 MRHNA, CDR2 SNTAGT. This CDR3 region has 16 residues. The CDR3 reads CASSDFGGTSVETQYF. The CDR3 DNA reads as TGTGCCAGCAGTGACTTTGGAGGGACTAGTGTCGAGACCCAGTACTTC.

This clonotype showed up just a few times. V gene TRBV5-1 combines with J gene TRBJ1-1; D is perhaps TRBD1 (6 bases). This CDR3 has 14 residues. The V gene lost 0 bases and the J gene lost 5 bases, with 11 bases spanning the gap. The germline V gene has CDR1 SGHRS and CDR2 YFSETQ. The CDR3 here is CASSLVGAHTEAFF. DNA of the CDR3: TGCGCCAGCAGCTTGGTGGGGGCACATACTGAAGCTTTCTTT.

The gene calls are TRBV12-3 or TRBV12-4 and TRBJ2-7; D not resolved. The CDR3 runs to 16 residues. V lost 5 bases and J 2 bases, leaving 19 bases between the germline ends. The CDR3 sequence: CASSPPPESSPYEQYF. CDR3 nucleotide sequence: TGTGCCAGCAGTCCCCCTCCGGAATCTTCCCCCTACGAGCAGTACTTC.

The chain uses TRBV27 and TRBJ1-2, with 10 bases identical to TRBD1. V lost 5 bases and J lost 1; bases outside the gene matches: 16. The CDR3 contains 19 residues. Germline V CDR1 and CDR2: MNHEY, SMNVEV (reference sequence). CDR3 amino acids: CASSPPSLTGGLLNYGYTF. The CDR3 DNA reads as TGTGCCAGCAGTCCTCCCTCCCTGACAGGGGGCCTACTTAACTATGGCTACACCTTC.

This clonotype was seen a few times. The V call is TRBV6-5, the J call TRBJ1-5; unclear D gene. The length of the CDR3 is 14 residues. V lost 2 bases to trimming and J lost 7 bases, with 12 bases between them. Germline lookup yields CDR1 MNHEY and CDR2 SVGAGI. CDR3 protein: CASSYARVGQPQHF. The CDR3 nucleotides are TGTGCCAGCAGTTACGCCCGGGTTGGGCAGCCCCAGCATTTT.

The chain carries TRBV12-3 or TRBV12-4 and TRBJ1-6; D is perhaps TRBD1 (5 bases). The CDR3 totals 16 residues. Trimming left V 5 bases short and J 5 bases short, with 16 bases between. The chain's CDR3 is CASSAGRQTHNSPLHF. CDR3 DNA: TGTGCCAGCAGTGCCGGACGACAGACCCATAATTCACCCCTCCACTTT.